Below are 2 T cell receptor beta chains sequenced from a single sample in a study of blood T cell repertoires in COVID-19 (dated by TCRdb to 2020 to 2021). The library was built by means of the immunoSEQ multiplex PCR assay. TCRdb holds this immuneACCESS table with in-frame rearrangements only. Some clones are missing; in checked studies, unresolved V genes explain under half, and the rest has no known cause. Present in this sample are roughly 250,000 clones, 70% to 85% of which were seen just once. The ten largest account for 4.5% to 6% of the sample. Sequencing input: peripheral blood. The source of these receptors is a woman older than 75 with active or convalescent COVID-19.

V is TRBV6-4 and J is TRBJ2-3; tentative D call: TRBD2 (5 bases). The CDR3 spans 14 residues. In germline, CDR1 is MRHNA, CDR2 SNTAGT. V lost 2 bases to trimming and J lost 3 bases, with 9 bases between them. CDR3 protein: CASSDNGGTDTQYF. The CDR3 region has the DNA TGTGCCAGCAGTGACAACGGCGGGACAGATACGCAGTATTTT.

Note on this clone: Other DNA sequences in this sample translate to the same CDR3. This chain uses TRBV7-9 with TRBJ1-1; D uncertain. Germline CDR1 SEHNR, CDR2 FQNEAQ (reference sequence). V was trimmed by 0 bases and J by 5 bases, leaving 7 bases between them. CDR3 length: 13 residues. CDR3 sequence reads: CASSLAGETEAFF. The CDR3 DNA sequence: TGTGCCAGCAGCTTAGCTGGGGAGACTGAAGCTTTCTTT.